These 29 T cell receptor beta chains originate from one sample sequenced in a study of blood T cell repertoires in COVID-19 (dated by TCRdb to the early 2020s). The library came from the immunoSEQ multiplex PCR assay. As stored in TCRdb, this immuneACCESS dataset retains in-frame rearrangements with V and J assigned. A fraction of the clones does not appear; measured against another copy, unresolved V genes explain less than half of the discrepancy, and the remainder lacks a known reason. The sample yields 25,000 to 35,000 clones; around 72% were counted once. Jointly, the top ten make up 20% to 25% of the sample. The specimen sequenced was peripheral blood. Receptors were obtained from a boy younger than 10 with active or convalescent COVID-19.

The V call is TRBV7-3, the J call TRBJ2-2; TRBD2 matches at 10 bases. CDR1 and CDR2 from the germline V gene are SGHTA and FQGTGA. The CDR3 length is 16 residues. The ends lost 5 bases at V and 4 bases at J; junction bases unmatched: 7. The CDR3 coding sequence is TGTGCCAGCAGCCGGGGCTCTAGCGGGGGCACCGGGGAGCTGTTTTTT. It specifies CASSRGSSGGTGELFF.

This chain connects TRBV6-5 to TRBJ1-4; weak D call: TRBD1 (5 bases). This CDR3 is built from 14 residues. Germline V gives CDR1 MNHEY, CDR2 SVGAGI. Trimming stripped 5 bases from V and 11 bases from J, with 18 bases between. The CDR3 region is CASSQRTHGGKLFF. DNA of the CDR3: TGTGCCAGCAGTCAACGGACGCATGGGGGGAAACTGTTTTTT.

The rearrangement joins TRBV6-1 to TRBJ1-1; 12 bases map to TRBD1. Per germline, CDR1 MNHNS and CDR2 SASEGT. V gave up 0 bases and J gave up 4 bases; unmatched junction bases: 3. The CDR3 length is 16 residues. This chain's CDR3 is CASSEAGTGGVTEAFF. In DNA form, the CDR3 reads TGTGCCAGCAGTGAAGCCGGGACAGGGGGCGTCACTGAAGCTTTCTTT.

DNA for the CDR3: TGCGCCAGCAGCTTGGGGGGACTAGCGTATGGTGAGCAGTTCTTC. Amino acid sequence: CASSLGGLAYGEQFF. The chain employs TRBV5-1 and TRBJ2-1, with 10 bases that match TRBD2. The CDR3 consists of 15 residues. CDR1 is SGHRS, CDR2 YFSETQ, per germline. J lost 9 bases, V lost 0 bases, and 6 bases had no gene match.

The rearrangement joins TRBV11-3 to TRBJ2-7; the D gene is possibly TRBD1 (6 bases). Trimming stripped 0 bases from V and 6 bases from J, with 6 bases between. Germline CDR1 and CDR2: SGHNT and YENEEA. The CDR3 has 12 residues. CDR3 sequence reads: CASSLDRGEQYF. The CDR3 nucleotides read TGTGCCAGCAGCTTAGACAGGGGCGAGCAGTACTTC. Full variable domain (rest looked up from reference TRBV11-3 and TRBJ2-7): EAGVVQSPRYKIIEKKQPVAFWCNPISGHNTLYWYLQNLGQGPELLIRYENEEAVDDSQLPKDRFSAERLKGVDSTLKIQPAELGDSAVYLCASSLDRGEQYFGPGTRLTVT.

The V and J genes are TRBV6-1 and TRBJ2-1, with TRBD2 matching over 7 bases. This CDR3 has 16 residues. The germline V gene encodes CDR1 MNHNS and CDR2 SASEGT. V trimming: 4 bases; J trimming: 1 base; junction bases outside the gene matches: 7. CDR3 in amino acids: CASSGERGRSYNEQFF. The CDR3 nucleotides are TGTGCCAGCAGTGGGGAGCGGGGAAGGTCCTACAATGAGCAGTTCTTC.

V and J are TRBV5-1 and TRBJ2-5; the D is unclear. Trimming left V 5 bases short and J 1 base short, with 12 bases between. The CDR3 loop spans 14 amino acids. Germline CDR1 reads SGHRS; CDR2 reads YFSETQ. DNA of the CDR3: TGCGCCAGCAGATTTTGGCCCCGCCAAGAGACCCAGTACTTC. Protein: CASRFWPRQETQYF.

The rearrangement joins TRBV2 to TRBJ2-1; 7 nucleotides line up with TRBD1. The CDR3 is made up of 13 amino acids. V lost 7 bases and J lost 11; bases outside the gene matches: 11. Per the germline V gene, CDR1 is SNHLY and CDR2 is FYNNEI. CDR3 loop: CASKWTGYLQQFF. The DNA of the CDR3 is TGTGCCAGCAAGTGGACAGGCTATCTACAGCAGTTCTTC.

This clone was detected only a few times. The genes are TRBV6-6 and TRBJ2-3; D possibly corresponds to TRBD1 (6 bases). This CDR3 has 14 amino acids. The ends were cut back, 7 bases at V and 4 bases at J, with 15 bases in the middle. Per germline, CDR1 MNHNY and CDR2 SVGAGI (reference sequence). Here the CDR3 reads CASIATGTSDTQYF. CDR3 in DNA: TGTGCCAGCATTGCGACAGGCACTTCAGATACGCAGTATTTT.

This clone is labeled medium-sized (0.01 to 0.1%). CDR3 nucleotide sequence: TGTGCCAGCAGTGAATTGGTCGGATCGGGAGGGGCCCCAACACTCCTCCACTTT. This sequence encodes CASSELVGSGGAPTLLHF. The J gene is TRBJ1-6, the V gene TRBV25-1; a weak D match, TRBD1 (5 bases). Germline V gene data show CDR1 as MGHDK and CDR2 as SYGVNS. The CDR3 contains 18 residues. V lost 1 base, J lost 15 bases, and 28 bases lay in between.

The CDR3 loop reads CASGPQAGTKNIQYF. CDR3 coding DNA: TGTGCCAGCGGACCCCAGGCAGGGACCAAAAACATTCAGTACTTC. The chain employs TRBV7-8 and TRBJ2-4; a weak D match, TRBD1 (5 bases). Trimming removed 8 bases from V and 2 bases from J, with 16 bases in between. CDR1 and CDR2 (germline): SGHVS, FQNEAQ. The CDR3 is 15 amino acids.

The chain joins TRBV30 to TRBJ2-7; D is unclear. The CDR3 consists of 13 residues. CDR1 and CDR2 from the germline V gene are GTSNPN and SVGIG (reference sequence). Trimming stripped 0 bases from V and 0 bases from J, with 6 bases between. CDR3 sequence reads: CAWSVKSSYEQYF. In DNA form, the CDR3 reads TGTGCCTGGAGTGTGAAGAGCTCCTACGAGCAGTACTTC.

This chain joins TRBV4-1 and TRBJ2-7; D not certain. CDR3 length equals 12 residues. CDR1 MGHRA and CDR2 YSYEKL come from the germline V gene. The V gene lost 0 bases and the J gene lost 2 bases, with 2 bases spanning the gap. The chain's CDR3 is CASSQDTYEQYV. The CDR3 DNA reads TGCGCCAGCAGCCAAGACACCTACGAGCAGTACGTC.

V usage is TRBV7-9 and J usage is TRBJ1-4, with 7 bases matching TRBD1. Germline lookup yields CDR1 SEHNR and CDR2 FQNEAQ (reference sequence). The V gene end was trimmed by 0 bases and the J gene end by 7 bases; junction bases not matched to a gene: 5. The CDR3 totals 15 residues. For the CDR3, the DNA is TGTGCCAGCAGCTTAGCAGACAGGGCGAGTGAAAAACTGTTTTTT. Its protein is CASSLADRASEKLFF.

The chain links TRBV15 to TRBJ2-3; TRBD2 agrees at 7 bases. CDR1 and CDR2 from the germline V gene are LNHNV and YYDKDF (reference sequence). The CDR3 length is 14 residues. With V trimmed by 8 bases and J by 4 bases, 9 bases remained unmatched. DNA for the CDR3: TGTGCCACCGAAGAGGGCGGGGGTGCAGATACGCAGTATTTT. Translating gives CATEEGGGADTQYF.

V gene TRBV28 combines with J gene TRBJ2-7; TRBD1 matches 9 bases. Germline values: CDR1 MDHEN, CDR2 SYDVKM. The CDR3 is 13 amino acids. V trimming: 6 bases; J trimming: 3 bases; junction bases outside the gene matches: 3. CDR3 region: CASSRDRVYEQYV. Written as DNA, the CDR3 is TGTGCCAGCAGCCGGGACAGGGTCTACGAGCAGTACGTC.

The V call is TRBV18, the J call TRBJ2-1, with 12 bases identical to TRBD2. The J segment lost 6 bases and the V segment lost 6 bases, leaving 12 bases of the junction unmatched. Per germline, CDR1 KGHSH and CDR2 LQKENI. The CDR3 runs to 17 residues. This CDR3 reads CASSPSGRAMFSNEQFF. The CDR3, as DNA: TGTGCCAGCTCCCCTAGCGGGAGGGCCATGTTTTCCAATGAGCAGTTCTTC.

The DNA for the CDR3 is TGTGCCAGCTCACGTATACAGCCTCGTGGGAACACCGGGGAGCTGTTTTTT. It codes for CASSRIQPRGNTGELFF. This sequence joins TRBV18 and TRBJ2-2; D gene uncertain. There are 17 residues in the CDR3. Germline CDR1 is KGHSH and CDR2 is LQKENI. The V gene lost 4 bases and the J gene lost 1 base, with 16 bases spanning the gap.

This clone was counted only a few times. The CDR3 bases are TGTGCCAGCAGCTTAGAGGCCGGGATAAATGAAAAACTGTTTTTT. It translates to CASSLEAGINEKLFF. V gene TRBV7-9 combines with J gene TRBJ1-4; no firm D call. Germline values: CDR1 SEHNR, CDR2 FQNEAQ (reference sequence). The germline V and J ends were trimmed by 1 base and 5 bases, with 11 bases remaining between them. This CDR3 region has 15 residues.

CDR3 sequence reads: CASSYRLAAYNEQFF. The CDR3 DNA sequence: TGTGCCAGCAGTTATAGACTAGCGGCCTACAATGAGCAGTTCTTC. The rearrangement uses TRBV28 and TRBJ2-1; TRBD2 matches at 9 bases. CDR3 length: 15 residues. V was pared by 4 bases and J by 2 bases, with 3 bases of the junction left unmatched. Per the germline V gene, CDR1 is MDHEN and CDR2 is SYDVKM. The full variable domain, completed using reference TRBV28 and TRBJ2-1, is DVKVTQSSRYLVKRTGEKVFLECVQDMDHENMFWYRQDPGLGLRLIYFSYDVKMKEKGDIPEGYSVSREKKERFSLILESASTNQTSMYLCASSYRLAAYNEQFFGPGTRLTVL.

V gene TRBV7-2 combines with J gene TRBJ1-2; 7 bases map to TRBD1. CDR1 SGHTA and CDR2 FQGNSA come from the germline V gene. V gave up 2 bases and J gave up 4 bases; unmatched junction bases: 13. The CDR3 has 17 amino acids. CDR3 in amino acids: CASSLTGTDFRLYGYTF. CDR3 DNA: TGTGCCAGCAGCTTAACCGGGACAGACTTCCGTCTCTATGGCTACACCTTC.

The V and J genes are TRBV7-2 and TRBJ2-1; 11 nucleotides match TRBD2. The CDR3 covers 18 residues. Germline-derived CDR1 and CDR2 are SGHTA and FQGNSA. Unmatched junction bases numbered 11, after V lost 5 bases and J lost 2 bases. CDR3 sequence: CASSARSTSGDTYNEQFF. CDR3 coding DNA: TGTGCCAGCAGCGCCCGTTCGACTAGCGGGGACACCTACAATGAGCAGTTCTTC. The whole variable domain, filled in from reference TRBV7-2 and TRBJ2-1, reads GAGVSQSPSNKVTEKGKDVELRCDPISGHTALYWYRQSLGQGLEFLIYFQGNSAPDKSGLPSDRFSAERTGGSVSTLTIQRTQQEDSAVYLCASSARSTSGDTYNEQFFGPGTRLTVL.

The chain has TRBV29-1 and TRBJ2-5, with a weak D call TRBD2 (6 bases). Germline values: CDR1 SQVTM, CDR2 ANQGSEA. V lost 1 base and J 7 bases, leaving 22 bases between the germline ends. CDR3 length equals 16 residues. For the CDR3, the DNA is TGCAGCGTTGAAGGTCTTAAGGTAGCGGTCCCTGGGACCCAGTACTTC. It encodes CSVEGLKVAVPGTQYF.

This sequence joins TRBV5-6 and TRBJ2-1; perhaps TRBD2 as D (5 bases). Germline V gene sequence: CDR1 SGHDT, CDR2 YYEEEE. CDR3 length: 15 amino acids. The V end lost 3 bases, the J end lost 4 bases, and 14 bases lay between the germline ends. CDR3 in amino acids: CASSWSEVWYNEQFF. In nucleotides, the CDR3 is TGTGCCAGCAGCTGGTCGGAGGTCTGGTACAATGAGCAGTTCTTC.

The chain has TRBV19 and TRBJ1-5; D may be TRBD1 (6 bases). The ends were cut back, 3 bases at V and 4 bases at J, with 13 bases in the middle. CDR3 length: 15 residues. CDR1 and CDR2 (germline): LNHDA, SQIVND (reference sequence). The CDR3 spells CASSILGTRNQPQHF. The CDR3 nucleotides are TGTGCCAGTAGTATCCTCGGGACACGGAATCAGCCCCAGCATTTT.

This chain uses TRBV27 with TRBJ1-5; TRBD1 is a possible D gene (5 bases). This CDR3 is built from 15 residues. The germline CDR1 and CDR2 sequences are MNHEY and SMNVEV (reference sequence). Trimming took off 2 bases at V and 2 bases at J, with 10 bases between the two ends. The CDR3 nucleotides read TGTGCCAGCAGTTTACAGGGTGGGCGCAATCAGCCCCAGCATTTT. It encodes CASSLQGGRNQPQHF.

In DNA, the CDR3 is TGTGCCAGCTCATTATTCCAGACCGGGACAGACTTTAACACTGAAGCTTTCTTT. Its translation is CASSLFQTGTDFNTEAFF. V and J are TRBV18 and TRBJ1-1, with 7 bases identical to TRBD1. Germline V CDR1 and CDR2: KGHSH, LQKENI. The J segment lost 2 bases and the V segment lost 5 bases, leaving 17 bases of the junction unmatched. This CDR3 comprises 18 residues.

V usage is TRBV21-1 and J usage is TRBJ2-7; the tabulated D call, TRBD2, remains unverified against the DNA. TRBV21-1 is labeled a pseudogene. This CDR3 has 13 amino acids. CDR3 DNA: TGTGCCAGCAGCAAAATCGCGGGTCACGAGCAGTACGTC. This codes for CASSKIAGHEQYV.

The V call is TRBV6-1, the J call TRBJ2-7; TRBD1 matches at 12 bases. Unmatched junction bases numbered 11, after V lost 0 bases and J lost 5 bases. The CDR3 length is 18 residues. CDR1 is MNHNS, CDR2 SASEGT, per germline. CDR3 nucleotide sequence: TGTGCCAGCAGTGAAGCGCAGGGACAGGGGGCGCTTCTGGACGAGCAGTACTTC. Translating it yields CASSEAQGQGALLDEQYF.